This T cell receptor (beta chain) was sequenced for a study of blood T cell repertoires in COVID-19. The CDR3 consists of 15 residues. Unmatched junction bases numbered 9, after V lost 4 bases and J lost 6 bases. Germline V gives CDR1 SGHTA, CDR2 FQGTGA. Using immunoSEQ multiplex PCR, the repertoire was profiled, and TCRdb retains in-frame clones only, with some absent. The sample carries tens of thousands of clones, around 74% recorded once. The sequenced sample consisted of peripheral blood. This TCR came from a woman of 80 years or more with acute or convalescent COVID-19. The chain is built from TRBV7-3 and TRBJ2-1, with 7 bases that match TRBD2. The chain's CDR3 is CASSSSPGGGNEQFF. In nucleotides, the CDR3 is TGTGCCAGCAGCTCAAGCCCTGGCGGGGGCAATGAGCAGTTCTTC.